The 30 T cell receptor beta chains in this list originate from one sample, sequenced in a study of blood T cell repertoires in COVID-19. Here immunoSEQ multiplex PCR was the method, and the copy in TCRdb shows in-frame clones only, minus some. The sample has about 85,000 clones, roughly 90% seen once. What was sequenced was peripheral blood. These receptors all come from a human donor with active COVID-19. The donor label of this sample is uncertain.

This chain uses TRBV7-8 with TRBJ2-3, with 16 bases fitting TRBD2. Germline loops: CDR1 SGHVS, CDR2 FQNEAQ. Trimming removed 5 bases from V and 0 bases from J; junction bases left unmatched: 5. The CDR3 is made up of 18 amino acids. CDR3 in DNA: TGTGCCAGCAGCAGGGGACTAGCGGGGGGGCCGAGCACAGATACGCAGTATTTT. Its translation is CASSRGLAGGPSTDTQYF.

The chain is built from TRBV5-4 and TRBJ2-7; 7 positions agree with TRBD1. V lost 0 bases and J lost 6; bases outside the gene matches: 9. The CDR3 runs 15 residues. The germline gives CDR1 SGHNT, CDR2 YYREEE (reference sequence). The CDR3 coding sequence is TGTGCCAGCAGCTTGGGAGTGACAGGGACCCCCGAGCAGTACTTC. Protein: CASSLGVTGTPEQYF.

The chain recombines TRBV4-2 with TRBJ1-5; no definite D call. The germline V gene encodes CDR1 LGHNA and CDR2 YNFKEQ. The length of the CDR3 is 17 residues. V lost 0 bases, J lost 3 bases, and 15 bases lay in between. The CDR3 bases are TGTGCCAGCAGCCAAGATACGATGGAGGGATCCAATCAGCCCCAGCATTTT. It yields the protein CASSQDTMEGSNQPQHF.

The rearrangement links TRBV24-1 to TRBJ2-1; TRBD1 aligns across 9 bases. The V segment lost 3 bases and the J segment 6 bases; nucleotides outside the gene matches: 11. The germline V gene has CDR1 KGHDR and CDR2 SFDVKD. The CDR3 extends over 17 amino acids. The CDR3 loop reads CATSDIDRGDLINEQFF. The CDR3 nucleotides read TGTGCCACCAGTGATATAGACAGGGGGGACCTTATCAATGAGCAGTTCTTC.

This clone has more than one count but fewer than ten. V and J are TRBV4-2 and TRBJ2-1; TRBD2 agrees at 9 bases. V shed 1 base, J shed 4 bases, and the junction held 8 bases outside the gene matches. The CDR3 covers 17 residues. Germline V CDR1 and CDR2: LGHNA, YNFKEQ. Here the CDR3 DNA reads TGTGCCAGCAGCCAAGGAGCAAAGCGGGGGGATTACAATGAGCAGTTCTTC. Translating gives CASSQGAKRGDYNEQFF.

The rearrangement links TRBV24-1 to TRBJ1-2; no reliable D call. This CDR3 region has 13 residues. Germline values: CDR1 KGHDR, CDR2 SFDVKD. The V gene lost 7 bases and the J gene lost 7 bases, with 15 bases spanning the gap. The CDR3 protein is CATSQTGEGGYTF. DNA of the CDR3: TGTGCCACCAGCCAGACCGGGGAGGGTGGCTACACCTTC.

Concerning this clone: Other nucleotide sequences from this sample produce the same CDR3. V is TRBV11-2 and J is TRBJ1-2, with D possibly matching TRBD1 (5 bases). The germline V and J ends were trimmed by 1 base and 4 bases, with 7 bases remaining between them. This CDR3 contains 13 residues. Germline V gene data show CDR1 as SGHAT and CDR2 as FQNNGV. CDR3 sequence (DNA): TGTGCCAGCAGCTTAGCGCAGGGCTATGGCTACACCTTC. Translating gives CASSLAQGYGYTF.

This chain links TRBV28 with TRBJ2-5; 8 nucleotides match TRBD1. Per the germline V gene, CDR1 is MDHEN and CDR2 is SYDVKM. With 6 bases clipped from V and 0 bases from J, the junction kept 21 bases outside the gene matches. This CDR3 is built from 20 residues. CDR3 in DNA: TGTGCCAGCAGACCTACCTTTCAGGGACAGGACCTACATTACCAAGAGACCCAGTACTTC. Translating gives CASRPTFQGQDLHYQETQYF. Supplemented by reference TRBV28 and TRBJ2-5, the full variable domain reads DVKVTQSSRYLVKRTGEKVFLECVQDMDHENMFWYRQDPGLGLRLIYFSYDVKMKEKGDIPEGYSVSREKKERFSLILESASTNQTSMYLCASRPTFQGQDLHYQETQYFGPGTRLLVL.

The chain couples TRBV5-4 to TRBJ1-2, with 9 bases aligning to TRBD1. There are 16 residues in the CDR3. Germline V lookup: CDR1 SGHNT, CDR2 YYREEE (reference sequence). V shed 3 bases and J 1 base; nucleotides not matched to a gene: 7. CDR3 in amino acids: CASSSEMGQGNYGYTF. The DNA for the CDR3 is TGTGCCAGCAGCTCGGAGATGGGACAGGGTAACTATGGCTACACCTTC.

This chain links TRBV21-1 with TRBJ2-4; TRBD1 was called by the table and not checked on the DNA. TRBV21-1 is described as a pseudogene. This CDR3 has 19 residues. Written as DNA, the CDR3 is TGTGCCAGCAGCCCCCTTCGGTCCCTCAGGGGCCGATCCAAAAACATTCAGTACTTC. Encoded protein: CASSPLRSLRGRSKNIQYF.

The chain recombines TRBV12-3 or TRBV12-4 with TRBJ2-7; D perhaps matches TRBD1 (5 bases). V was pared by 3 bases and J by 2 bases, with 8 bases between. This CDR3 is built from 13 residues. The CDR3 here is CASSFGATYEQYF. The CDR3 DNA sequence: TGTGCCAGCAGTTTTGGGGCTACCTACGAGCAGTACTTC.

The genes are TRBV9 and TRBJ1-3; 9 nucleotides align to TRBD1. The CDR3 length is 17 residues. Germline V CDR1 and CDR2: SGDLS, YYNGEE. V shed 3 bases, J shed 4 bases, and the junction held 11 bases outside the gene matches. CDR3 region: CASSARDRDILGNTIYF. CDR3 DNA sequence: TGTGCCAGCAGCGCCCGGGACAGGGACATTTTGGGAAACACCATATATTTT.

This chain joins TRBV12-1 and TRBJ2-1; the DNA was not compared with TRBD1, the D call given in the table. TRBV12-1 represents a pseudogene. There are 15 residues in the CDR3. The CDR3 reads CASSFADRPYNEQFF. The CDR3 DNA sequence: TGTGCCAGCAGCTTTGCGGACAGGCCCTACAATGAGCAGTTCTTC.

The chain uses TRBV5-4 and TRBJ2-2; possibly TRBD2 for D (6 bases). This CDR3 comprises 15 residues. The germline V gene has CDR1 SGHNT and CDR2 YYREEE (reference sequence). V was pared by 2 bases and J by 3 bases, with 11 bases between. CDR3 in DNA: TGTGCCAGCAGCTTTGGGGGAGGCGACACCGGGGAGCTGTTTTTT. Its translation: CASSFGGGDTGELFF.

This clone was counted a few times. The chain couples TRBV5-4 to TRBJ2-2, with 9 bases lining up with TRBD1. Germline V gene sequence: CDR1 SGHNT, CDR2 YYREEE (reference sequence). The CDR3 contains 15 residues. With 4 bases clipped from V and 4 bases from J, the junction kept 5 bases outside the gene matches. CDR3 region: CASSSNRGRTGELFF. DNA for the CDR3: TGTGCCAGCAGCAGTAACAGGGGGCGCACCGGGGAGCTGTTTTTT.

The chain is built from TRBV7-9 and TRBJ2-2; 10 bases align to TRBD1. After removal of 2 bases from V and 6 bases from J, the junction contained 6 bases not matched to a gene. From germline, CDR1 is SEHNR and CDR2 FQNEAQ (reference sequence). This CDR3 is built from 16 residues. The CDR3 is CASSLFRTGGSGELFF. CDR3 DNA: TGTGCCAGCAGCTTATTTCGGACAGGGGGTTCCGGGGAGCTGTTTTTT. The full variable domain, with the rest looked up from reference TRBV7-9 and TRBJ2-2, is DTGVSQNPRHKITKRGQNVTFRCDPISEHNRLYWYRQTLGQGPEFLTYFQNEAQLEKSRLLSDRFSAERPKGSFSTLEIQRTEQGDSAMYLCASSLFRTGGSGELFFGEGSRLTVL.

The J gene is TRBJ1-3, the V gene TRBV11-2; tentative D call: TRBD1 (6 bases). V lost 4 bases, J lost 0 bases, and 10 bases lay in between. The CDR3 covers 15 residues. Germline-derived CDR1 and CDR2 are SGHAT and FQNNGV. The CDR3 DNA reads TGTGCCAGCAGCTCGGACAGATACTCTGGAAACACCATATATTTT. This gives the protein CASSSDRYSGNTIYF.

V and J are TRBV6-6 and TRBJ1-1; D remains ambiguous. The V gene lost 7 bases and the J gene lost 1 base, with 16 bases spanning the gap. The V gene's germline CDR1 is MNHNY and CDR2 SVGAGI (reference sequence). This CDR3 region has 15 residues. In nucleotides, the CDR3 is TGTGCCAGCACCTTATCAAGCGTCCAGAACACTGAAGCTTTCTTT. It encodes CASTLSSVQNTEAFF.

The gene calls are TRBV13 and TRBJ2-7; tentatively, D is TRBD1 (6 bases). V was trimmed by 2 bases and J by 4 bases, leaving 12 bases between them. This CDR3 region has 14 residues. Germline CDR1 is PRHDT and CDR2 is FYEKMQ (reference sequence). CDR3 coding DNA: TGTGCCAGCAGCTTAATAGACAGGACGTACGAGCAGTACTTC. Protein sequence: CASSLIDRTYEQYF.

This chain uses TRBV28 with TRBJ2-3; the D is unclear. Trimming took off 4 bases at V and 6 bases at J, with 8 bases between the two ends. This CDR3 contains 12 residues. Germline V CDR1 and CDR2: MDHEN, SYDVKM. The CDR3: CASSSPRDTQYF. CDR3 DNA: TGTGCCAGCAGTTCTCCCAGGGATACGCAGTATTTT.

The CDR3, as DNA: TGTGCCAGCAGCTTATATACAGATACGCAGTATTTT. It is translated as CASSLYTDTQYF. This chain joins TRBV11-2 and TRBJ2-3; D gene unclear. V shed 2 bases and J shed 3 bases, with 3 bases lying between them. This CDR3 spans 12 amino acids. Germline CDR1 SGHAT, CDR2 FQNNGV.

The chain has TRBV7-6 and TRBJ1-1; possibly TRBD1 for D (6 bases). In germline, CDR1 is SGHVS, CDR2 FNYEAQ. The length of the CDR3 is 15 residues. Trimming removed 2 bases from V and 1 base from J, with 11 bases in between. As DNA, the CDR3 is TGTGCCAGCAGCTTATTGGCGACAGGGAACACTGAAGCTTTCTTT. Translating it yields CASSLLATGNTEAFF.

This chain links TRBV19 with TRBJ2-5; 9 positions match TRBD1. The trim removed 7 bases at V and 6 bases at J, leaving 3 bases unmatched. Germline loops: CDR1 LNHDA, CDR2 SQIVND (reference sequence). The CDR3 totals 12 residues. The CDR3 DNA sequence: TGTGCCAGTACCGGACAGGGGAAGACCCAGTACTTC. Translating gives CASTGQGKTQYF.

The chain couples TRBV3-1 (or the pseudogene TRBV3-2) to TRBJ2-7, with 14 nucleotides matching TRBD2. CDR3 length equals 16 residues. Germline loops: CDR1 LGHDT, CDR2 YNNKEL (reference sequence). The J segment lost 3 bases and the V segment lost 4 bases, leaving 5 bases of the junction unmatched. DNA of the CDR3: TGTGCCAGCAGCCCCGGGACTAGCGGGGGCCTCTACGAGCAGTACTTC. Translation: CASSPGTSGGLYEQYF.

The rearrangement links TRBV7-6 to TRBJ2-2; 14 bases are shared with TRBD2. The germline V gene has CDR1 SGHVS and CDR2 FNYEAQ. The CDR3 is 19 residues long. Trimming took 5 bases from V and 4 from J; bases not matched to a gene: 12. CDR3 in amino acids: CASSLDGTSGGFVTGELFF. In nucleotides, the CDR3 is TGTGCCAGCAGCCTTGATGGGACTAGCGGGGGTTTCGTCACCGGGGAGCTGTTTTTT.

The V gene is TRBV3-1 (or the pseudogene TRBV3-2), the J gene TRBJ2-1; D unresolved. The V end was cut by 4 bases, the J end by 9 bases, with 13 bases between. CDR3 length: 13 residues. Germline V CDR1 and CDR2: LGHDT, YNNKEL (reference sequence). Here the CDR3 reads CASSRSGRSEQFF. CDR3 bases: TGTGCCAGCAGCCGCTCTGGTAGGAGTGAGCAGTTCTTC.

CDR3 sequence (DNA): TGTGCCAGCAGTAAAAGGGGCTCTGGAAACACCATATATTTT. Its protein is CASSKRGSGNTIYF. The chain carries TRBV9 and TRBJ1-3; maybe TRBD1 (5 bases). Trimming took 5 bases from V and 0 from J, leaving 9 bases between them. CDR1 and CDR2 (germline): SGDLS, YYNGEE. CDR3 length equals 14 residues. The full variable domain, completed using reference TRBV9 and TRBJ1-3, is DSGVTQTPKHLITATGQRVTLRCSPRSGDLSVYWYQQSLDQGLQFLIQYYNGEERAKGNILERFSAQQFPDLHSELNLSSLELGDSALYFCASSKRGSGNTIYFGEGSWLTVV.

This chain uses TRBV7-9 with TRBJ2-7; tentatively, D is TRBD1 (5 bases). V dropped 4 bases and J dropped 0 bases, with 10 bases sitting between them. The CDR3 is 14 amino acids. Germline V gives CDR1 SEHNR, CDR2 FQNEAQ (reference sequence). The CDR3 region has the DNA TGTGCCAGCAGCTGGGGCCAAAGCTCCTACGAGCAGTACTTC. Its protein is CASSWGQSSYEQYF.

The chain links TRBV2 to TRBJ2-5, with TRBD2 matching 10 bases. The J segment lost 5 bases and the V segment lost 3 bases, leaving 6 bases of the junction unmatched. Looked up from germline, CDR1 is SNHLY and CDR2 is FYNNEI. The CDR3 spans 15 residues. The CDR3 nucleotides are TGTGCCAGCAGTGACTCCCTAGCGGGGGCGGAGACCCAGTACTTC. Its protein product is CASSDSLAGAETQYF.

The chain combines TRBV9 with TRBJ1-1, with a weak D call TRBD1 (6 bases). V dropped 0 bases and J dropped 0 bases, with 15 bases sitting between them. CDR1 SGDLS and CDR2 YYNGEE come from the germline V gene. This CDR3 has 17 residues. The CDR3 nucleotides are TGTGCCAGCAGCGTAGGGCCCAATACAGGGATGAACACTGAAGCTTTCTTT. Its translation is CASSVGPNTGMNTEAFF.